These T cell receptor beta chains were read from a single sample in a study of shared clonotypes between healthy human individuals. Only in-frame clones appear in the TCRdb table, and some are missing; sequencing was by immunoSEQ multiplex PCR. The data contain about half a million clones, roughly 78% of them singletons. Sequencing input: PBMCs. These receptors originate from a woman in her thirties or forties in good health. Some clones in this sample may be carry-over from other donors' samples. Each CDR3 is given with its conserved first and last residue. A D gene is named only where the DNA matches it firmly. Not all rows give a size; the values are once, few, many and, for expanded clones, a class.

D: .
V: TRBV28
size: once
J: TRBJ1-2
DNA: TGTGCCAGCAGTTTACAGTGGGGCGGCCTAGTTAACTATGGCTACACCTTC
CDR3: CASSLQWGGLVNYGYTF

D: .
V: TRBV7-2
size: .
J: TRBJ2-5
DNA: TGTGCCAGCAGCCCGGGGCTAGCTGCCGAGACCCAGTACTTC
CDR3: CASSPGLAAETQYF

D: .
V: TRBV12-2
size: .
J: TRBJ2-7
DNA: TGTGCAAGTCGCTTGGCGGGGCTCAGCTCCTACGAGCAGTACTTC
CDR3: CASRLAGLSSYEQYF

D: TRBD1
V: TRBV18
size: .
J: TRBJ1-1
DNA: TGTGCCAGCTCACCAAACAGGGGGTGGGACACTGAAGCTTTCTTT
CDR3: CASSPNRGWDTEAFF

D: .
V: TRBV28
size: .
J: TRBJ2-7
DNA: TGTGCCAGCAGTTTGTTACAGGGGAGGACGTACGAGCAGTACTTC
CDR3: CASSLLQGRTYEQYF

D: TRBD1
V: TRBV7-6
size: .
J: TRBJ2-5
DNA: TGTGCCAGCAGCCCCTCGACAGGGGGCGGTAAGACCCAGTACTTC
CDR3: CASSPSTGGGKTQYF

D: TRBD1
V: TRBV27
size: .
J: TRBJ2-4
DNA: TGTGCCAGCAGACGCTGGGACAGCCTAGCCAAAAACATTCAGTACTTC
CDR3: CASRRWDSLAKNIQYF

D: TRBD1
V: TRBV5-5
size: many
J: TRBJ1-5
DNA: TGTGCCAGCACGCTCCAGGGGGTGGGCAATCAGCCCCAGCATTTT
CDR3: CASTLQGVGNQPQHF

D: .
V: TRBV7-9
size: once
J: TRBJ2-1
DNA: TGTGCCAGCAGCTTAATGGCGGCCCCTAACAATGAGCAGTTCTTC
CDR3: CASSLMAAPNNEQFF

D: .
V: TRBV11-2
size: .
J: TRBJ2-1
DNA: TGTGCCAGCAGCCCACCCGGGGGCGTTGTCAGTGAGCAGTTCTTC
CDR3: CASSPPGGVVSEQFF

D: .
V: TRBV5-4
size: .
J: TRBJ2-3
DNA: TGTGCCAGCAGCTTACGGGATTCGACAGATACGCAGTATTTT
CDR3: CASSLRDSTDTQYF

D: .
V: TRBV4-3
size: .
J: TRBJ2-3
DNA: TGCGCCAGCAGCCAGGCCGCTGCAGCAGATACGCAGTATTTT
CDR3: CASSQAAAADTQYF

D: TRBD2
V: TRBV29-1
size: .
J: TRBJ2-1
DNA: TGCAGCGTTGTCCCGGCCAACGGGAGGGGGTCCCACAATGAGCAGTTCTTC
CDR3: CSVVPANGRGSHNEQFF

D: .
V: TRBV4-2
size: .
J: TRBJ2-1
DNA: TGTGCCAGCAGCCAAGATGCGCAAACGAATGAGCAGTTCTTC
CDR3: CASSQDAQTNEQFF

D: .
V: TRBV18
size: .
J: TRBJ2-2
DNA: TGTGCCAGCTCACCCGCGGCCGCAGCGAACACCGGGGAGCTGTTTTTT
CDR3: CASSPAAAANTGELFF

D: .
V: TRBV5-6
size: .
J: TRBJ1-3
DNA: TGTGCCAGCAGCCCGAGGCCCTCTGGAAACACCATATATTTT
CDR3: CASSPRPSGNTIYF

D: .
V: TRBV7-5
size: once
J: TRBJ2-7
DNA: TGTGCCAGAACCAACCACTCTCCGGGCGAGCAGTACTTC
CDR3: CARTNHSPGEQYF

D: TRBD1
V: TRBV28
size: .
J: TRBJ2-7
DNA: TGTGCCAGCAGTCCCGGGACAGAGTATTCCTACGAGCAGTACTTC
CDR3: CASSPGTEYSYEQYF

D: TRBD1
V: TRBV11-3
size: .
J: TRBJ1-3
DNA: TGTGCCAGCAGCCCGGGACAGGGATTTGGAAACACCATATATTTT
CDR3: CASSPGQGFGNTIYF

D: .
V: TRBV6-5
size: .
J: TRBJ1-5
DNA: TGTGCCAGCAGTTCTGTTGGTGTTAGGGCGGGTCAGCCCCAGCATTTT
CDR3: CASSSVGVRAGQPQHF

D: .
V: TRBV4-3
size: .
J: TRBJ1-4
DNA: TGCGCCAGCAGCCTCGGACAAGCAGAGGCTAATGAAAAACTGTTTTTT
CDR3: CASSLGQAEANEKLFF

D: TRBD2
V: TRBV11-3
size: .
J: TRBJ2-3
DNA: TGTGCCAGCAGCCCGGGACTAGCATCCGATACGCAGTATTTT
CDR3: CASSPGLASDTQYF

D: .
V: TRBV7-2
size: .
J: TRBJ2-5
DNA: TGTGCCAGCAGTTACAGGGGAGGCGAGACCCAGTACTTC
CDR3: CASSYRGGETQYF

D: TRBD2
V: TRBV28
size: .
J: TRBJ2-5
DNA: TGTGCCAGCAGTACTTGGACTAGCAGGTCCCAAGAGACCCAGTACTTC
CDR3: CASSTWTSRSQETQYF

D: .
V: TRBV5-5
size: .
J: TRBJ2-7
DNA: TGTGCCAGCAGCTTGTTGTTAGATAGCGGCTACGAGCAGTACTTC
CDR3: CASSLLLDSGYEQYF

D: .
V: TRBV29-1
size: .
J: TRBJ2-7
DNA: TGCAGCGTTGTCTGGGTCGACGAGCAGTACTTC
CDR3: CSVVWVDEQYF

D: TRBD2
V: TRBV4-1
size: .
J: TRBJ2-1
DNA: TGCGCCAGCAGCCGTGGTAGCGGGAGCAATGAGCAGTTCTTC
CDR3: CASSRGSGSNEQFF

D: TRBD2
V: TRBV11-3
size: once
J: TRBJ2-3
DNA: TGTGCCAGCAGCTTAGGGCTAGCGGGAACCACAGATACGCAGTATTTT
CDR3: CASSLGLAGTTDTQYF

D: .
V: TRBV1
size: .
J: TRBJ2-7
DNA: TGCACCAGCAGCCAAGCGGCCTTGGAGTACTTC
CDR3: CTSSQAALEYF

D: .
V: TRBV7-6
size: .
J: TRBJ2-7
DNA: TGTGCCAGCAGCTTAGGAGGGGCACCGTCCTACGAGCAGTACTTC
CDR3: CASSLGGAPSYEQYF

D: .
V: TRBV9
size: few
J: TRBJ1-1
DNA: TGTGCCAGCAGCGTAGGGTCAGGGACTGAAGCTTTCTTT
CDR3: CASSVGSGTEAFF

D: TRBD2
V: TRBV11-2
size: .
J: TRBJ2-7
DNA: TGTGCCAGCAGCTCTATAGCGGGGACCTCCTACGAGCAGTACTTC
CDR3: CASSSIAGTSYEQYF

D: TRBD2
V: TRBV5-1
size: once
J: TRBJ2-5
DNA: TGCGCCAGCAGCCAAGGGACTAGCGGCACACAAGAGACCCAGTACTTC
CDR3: CASSQGTSGTQETQYF

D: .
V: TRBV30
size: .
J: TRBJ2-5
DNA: TGTGCCTGGAGTGGTGCAGCCCAAGAGACCCAGTACTTC
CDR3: CAWSGAAQETQYF

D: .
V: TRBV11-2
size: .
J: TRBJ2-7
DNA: TGTGCCAGCAGCTTAGATGGGGGGCCGGGTTACGAGCAGTACTTC
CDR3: CASSLDGGPGYEQYF

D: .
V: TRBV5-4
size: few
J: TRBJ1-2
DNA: TGTGCCAGCAGCCTGGGGGGGGCCAGTGACTATGGCTACACCTTC
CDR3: CASSLGGASDYGYTF

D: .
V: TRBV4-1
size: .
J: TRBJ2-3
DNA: TGCGCCAGCAGCCAAGATCGGAGGGGCGGGGATACGCAGTATTTT
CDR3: CASSQDRRGGDTQYF